This T cell receptor (beta chain) stems from a study of identical twins. Germline lookup yields CDR1 SEHNR and CDR2 FQNEAQ (reference sequence). CDR3 length: 15 amino acids. V lost 3 bases and J lost 2, with 13 bases in between. TCRdb used MiXCR to reprocess the 5' RACE reads, holding one entry per CDR3 protein. Of under 300,000 distinct CDR3 sequences listed, under 8.5% are singletons. Broader study findings: In zero-insertion analyses, partial confounding could arise from invariant MAIT and iNKT cells.

To note about this clonotype: Its cognate antigen is unknown.

This sample also belongs to another study, concerning T cells expressing NK-cell markers. That source adds: Repertoire data for TCR beta were derived from sorted T cells (CD3+CD56+NKG2C+, CD3+CD56+NKG2C- and CD3+CD56-NKG2C+). HCMV seropositivity marked most of the eight sequenced donors; one was seronegative. These clonotypes, the leaders elsewhere, also led the CD3+CD56-NKG2C+ fraction in several donors.

The sequenced material came from CD8+ T cells sorted from blood. The J gene is TRBJ1-1, the V gene TRBV7-9; D gene unclear. The receptor was derived from a woman between 18 and 29 years old in good health. The CDR3: CASSFGRASNTEAFF. The CDR3 DNA follows: TGTGCCAGCAGCTTCGGGCGGGCCTCCAACACTGAAGCTTTCTTT.